This T cell receptor beta chain appears in the sequencing data of a study of T cell responses to AZD1222 COVID-19 vaccine. CDR1 is SGHDN and CDR2 is FVKESK in the germline V gene. The CDR3 extends over 14 amino acids. Trimming at V came to 4 bases and at J to 5 bases, leaving 7 bases not matched to a gene. The method was immunoSEQ multiplex PCR; TCRdb's version includes in-frame clones alone and lacks a portion of them. The table lists approximately 180,000 clones, 75% to 95% of them singletons. The input for sequencing was peripheral blood, taken on day 0 of AZD1222 vaccination. This sequence joins TRBV14 and TRBJ2-5; TRBD1 agrees at 7 bases. This sequence was found in an adult in good health. This CDR3 reads CASSLLGQLETQYF. CDR3 nucleotide sequence: TGTGCCAGCAGCCTACTGGGACAGTTGGAGACCCAGTACTTC.